This T cell receptor (beta chain) was sequenced in a study of control samples from healthy donors and cancer patients. This clone was detected only once. Repertoires were generated with immunoSEQ multiplex PCR, while TCRdb's copy carries only in-frame clones and drops some. The sample contains roughly 370,000 clones, about 93% of which appear only once. The material sequenced was PBMCs. This sequence was found in a man aged 40-49 years with head and neck cancer.

The CDR3 reads CASSGDREVGEKLFF. The DNA of the CDR3 is TGTGCCAGTAGTGGGGACAGGGAGGTCGGTGAAAAACTGTTTTTT. The chain employs TRBV19 and TRBJ1-4; 9 bases are a match to TRBD1. CDR1 LNHDA and CDR2 SQIVND come from the germline V gene (reference sequence). The CDR3 length is 15 residues. Unmatched junction bases numbered 8, after V lost 5 bases and J lost 7 bases.